The source of this T cell receptor (beta chain) is a study of shared clonotypes between healthy human individuals. Overall study: CD8 memory received one plate per donor, CD8 naive two, CD4 memory three and CD4 naive three.

This clone was recorded only once. The authors split each subset's genomic DNA evenly across several immunoSEQ plates. Replicate sorted-subset PCRs were loaded with around 220 ng DNA, 30,000 to 35,000 T cell genomes. Assay: immunoSEQ multiplex PCR; the TCRdb copy retains only in-frame clones and omits some. In the table there are about 680,000 clones, roughly 94% of which are singletons. Positively selected for CCR7, the CD45RO-negative cells used as naive CD8 cells excluded terminally differentiated effector memory CD45RA+ cells. The CDR3 sequence is 15 residues long. Looked up from germline, CDR1 is MGHRA and CDR2 is YSYEKL. Trimming at V came to 6 bases and at J to 6 bases, leaving 11 bases not matched to a gene.

This TCR was sampled from a man in his thirties or forties in good health. The chain links TRBV4-1 to TRBJ2-3; 8 bases line up with TRBD2. Sequencing was done on a sample of naive CD8+ T cells sorted from blood. CDR3 loop: CASSRIAGGGDTQYF. The CDR3 DNA is TGCGCCAGCAGTAGAATAGCGGGCGGGGGGGATACGCAGTATTTT.